The following is a T cell receptor (beta chain) sequence with its context. This entry is derived from a study of blood T cell repertoires in COVID-19. The CDR3 consists of 15 residues. After removal of 6 bases from V and 2 bases from J, the junction contained 6 bases not matched to a gene. Germline V CDR1 and CDR2: MNHEY, SVGAGI. Followed over time, Seattle patients had been enrolled while infection was active. The protocol was immunoSEQ multiplex PCR, while the TCRdb copy is restricted to in-frame clones and leaves out a portion. Of 200,000 to 300,000 clones in the sample, around nine tenths are singletons; the top ten hold roughly 0.8%.

Material for sequencing was peripheral blood. The clonotype comes from a man between 25 and 39 years old with COVID-19, enrolled during active disease. The rearrangement links TRBV6-5 to TRBJ2-1, with 8 bases fitting TRBD1. The CDR3 reads CASSRGQGPYNEQFF. The CDR3 nucleotides are TGTGCCAGCAGCCGCGGACAGGGCCCCTACAATGAGCAGTTCTTC.